The source of this TCR beta chain is a study of cytomegalovirus exposure and HLA in healthy donors. The PCR was carried out with 60 Vbeta primers and 13 Jbeta primers. Generated by immunoSEQ multiplex PCR, the TCRdb table keeps only in-frame clones and is missing some. The data show 100,000 to 150,000 clones, about 76% seen once. Germline loops: CDR1 MGHDK, CDR2 SYGVNS. V lost 3 bases, J lost 5 bases, and 3 bases stayed unmatched. The CDR3 loop spans 15 amino acids. Details on this clone: No antigen is known for it.

The study's findings and limits: In a later analysis, a missense DCLRE1C variant was linked to TCR beta V- and J-gene trimming. The authors confirmed in vitro that a few CMV-associated chains were specific for CMV antigens.

The chain is built from TRBV25-1 and TRBJ2-2; 10 bases map to TRBD1. This TCR was recovered from a man younger than 30 in good health and CMV-seronegative. Specimen: PBMCs. In nucleotides, the CDR3 is TGTGCCAGCAGTGAGGGACAGGGGTGGACCGGGGAGCTGTTTTTT. Translation gives CASSEGQGWTGELFF. Together with reference TRBV25-1 and TRBJ2-2, the CDR3 gives the full variable domain: EADIYQTPRYLVIGTGKKITLECSQTMGHDKMYWYQQDPGMELHLIHYSYGVNSTEKGDLSSESTVSRIRTEHFPLTLESARPSHTSQYLCASSEGQGWTGELFFGEGSRLTVL.